A single sample is the source of the 31 T cell receptor beta chains below, sequenced in a study of blood T cell repertoires in COVID-19. Data came from immunoSEQ multiplex PCR; TCRdb stores just in-frame clones and leaves some out. The sample consists of about 150,000 clones, about 80% of them appearing once. The material sequenced was peripheral blood. Receptor source: a woman aged 60-70 years with COVID-19, enrolled during active disease.

This rearrangement joins TRBV18 to TRBJ1-1; maybe TRBD1 (6 bases). V shed 6 bases and J shed 8 bases, with 25 bases lying between them. Germline V gene data show CDR1 as KGHSH and CDR2 as LQKENI. The CDR3 is 16 residues long. The CDR3 region has the DNA TGTGCCAGCTCGCCTGGTCAGGGGAGGGCTGGGCGAGAAGCTTTCTTT. This codes for CASSPGQGRAGREAFF.

The chain employs TRBV6-6 and TRBJ1-2; D remains unclear. CDR3 length: 15 residues. The germline V and J ends were trimmed by 7 bases and 1 base, with 16 bases remaining between them. The germline gives CDR1 MNHNY, CDR2 SVGAGI (reference sequence). The CDR3 spells CASKSETGINYGYTF. DNA of the CDR3: TGTGCCAGCAAGTCGGAGACGGGGATTAACTATGGCTACACCTTC.

Comment on this clone: Given a much more abundant clone one base away, this may be a read error. Written as DNA, the CDR3 is TGTGCCATCAGTGAGTCCACAGGGGGGGACACCGGGGAGCTGTTTTTT. Its protein is CAISESTGGDTGELFF. This chain links TRBV10-3 with TRBJ2-2; possible D gene TRBD1, 8 bases. The V gene lost 0 bases and the J gene lost 3 bases, with 11 bases spanning the gap. Per the germline V gene, CDR1 is ENHRY and CDR2 is SYGVKD. CDR3 length: 16 amino acids.

This sequence joins TRBV12-3 or TRBV12-4 and TRBJ1-4; D remains ambiguous. Deletions cut 1 base from V and 5 bases from J, with 5 bases between. The CDR3 totals 13 residues. The CDR3 protein is CASSLDENEKLFF. The DNA of the CDR3 is TGTGCCAGCAGTTTAGACGAGAATGAAAAACTGTTTTTT.

The V gene is TRBV9, the J gene TRBJ2-1; the match to TRBD2 covers 7 bases. The V gene's germline CDR1 is SGDLS and CDR2 YYNGEE. This CDR3 region has 15 residues. V trimming: 4 bases; J trimming: 0 bases; junction bases outside the gene matches: 4. The CDR3 DNA reads TGTGCCAGCAGCCGCTCGGGGGGCTCCTACAATGAGCAGTTCTTC. Translated: CASSRSGGSYNEQFF. The full variable domain, its missing parts supplied by reference TRBV9 and TRBJ2-1, is DSGVTQTPKHLITATGQRVTLRCSPRSGDLSVYWYQQSLDQGLQFLIQYYNGEERAKGNILERFSAQQFPDLHSELNLSSLELGDSALYFCASSRSGGSYNEQFFGPGTRLTVL.

This rearrangement joins TRBV11-3 to TRBJ2-1; 10 bases match TRBD2. The CDR3 totals 15 residues. The germline V gene has CDR1 SGHNT and CDR2 YENEEA. With V trimmed by 1 base and J by 4 bases, 1 base remained unmatched. CDR3 nucleotide sequence: TGTGCCAGCAGCTTAGGACTAGCGGGTTACAATGAGCAGTTCTTC. It specifies CASSLGLAGYNEQFF. The full variable domain, with the rest looked up from reference TRBV11-3 and TRBJ2-1, is EAGVVQSPRYKIIEKKQPVAFWCNPISGHNTLYWYLQNLGQGPELLIRYENEEAVDDSQLPKDRFSAERLKGVDSTLKIQPAELGDSAVYLCASSLGLAGYNEQFFGPGTRLTVL.

The chain carries TRBV19 and TRBJ1-1, with TRBD1 identical over 8 bases. V dropped 5 bases and J dropped 0; count of bases not matched to a gene: 14. The CDR3 sequence is 18 residues long. Germline CDR1 LNHDA, CDR2 SQIVND (reference sequence). CDR3 nucleotides: TGTGCCAGTAGTCTCTTAAGAAGGACAGGGTTAATGAACACTGAAGCTTTCTTT. The encoded protein is CASSLLRRTGLMNTEAFF.

This clone was seen only a few times. The chain has TRBV19 and TRBJ2-3; 9 positions agree with TRBD1. The CDR3 loop spans 15 amino acids. V lost 5 bases to trimming and J lost 6 bases; unmatched junction nucleotides: 9. Germline CDR1 reads LNHDA; CDR2 reads SQIVND (reference sequence). This CDR3 is CASSSRTGVWDTQYF. The DNA for the CDR3 is TGTGCCAGTAGTTCTCGGACAGGGGTGTGGGATACGCAGTATTTT.

The CDR3 DNA follows: TGTGCCAGCAGCTTGTCGCTGTTGGGCAGGGGAAATGAAAAACTGTTTTTT. It translates to CASSLSLLGRGNEKLFF. The chain carries TRBV7-9 and TRBJ1-4; a possible D gene is TRBD1 (6 bases). From germline, CDR1 is SEHNR and CDR2 FQNEAQ (reference sequence). Deletions cut 3 bases from V and 5 bases from J, with 19 bases between. The CDR3 consists of 17 residues.

This chain connects TRBV10-3 to TRBJ1-2, with a tentative D call TRBD1 (6 bases). In germline, CDR1 is ENHRY, CDR2 SYGVKD. This CDR3 comprises 13 residues. V gave up 6 bases and J gave up 5 bases, with 13 bases separating them. CDR3 nucleotides: TGTGCCATCAGGACCCGGACAGATTATGGCTACACCTTC. Translating it yields CAIRTRTDYGYTF.

The CDR3, as DNA: TGTGCCAGCTCACTGCGAAATGAAAAACTGTTTTTT. Residues: CASSLRNEKLFF. The chain joins TRBV18 to TRBJ1-4; D ambiguous. Trimming stripped 4 bases from V and 5 bases from J, with 5 bases between. The V gene's germline CDR1 is KGHSH and CDR2 LQKENI. This CDR3 comprises 12 residues. Combining the CDR3 with reference TRBV18 and TRBJ1-4 gives the whole variable domain NAGVMQNPRHLVRRRGQEARLRCSPMKGHSHVYWYRQLPEEGLKFMVYLQKENIIDESGMPKERFSAEFPKEGPSILRIQQVVRGDSAAYFCASSLRNEKLFFGSGTQLSVL.

The rearrangement joins TRBV6-5 to TRBJ1-4; no reliable D call. The CDR3 length is 13 residues. The germline V gene encodes CDR1 MNHEY and CDR2 SVGAGI. The V and J ends lost 5 bases and 5 bases respectively, with 9 bases between them. The CDR3: CASSPGLNEKLFF. The DNA of the CDR3 is TGTGCCAGCAGTCCCGGGTTAAATGAAAAACTGTTTTTT.

This clone occurred a few times. This chain uses TRBV7-9 with TRBJ1-1, with D hard to call. This CDR3 is built from 14 residues. Deletions cut 10 bases from V and 3 bases from J, with 18 bases between. Germline CDR1 is SEHNR and CDR2 is FQNEAQ (reference sequence). The CDR3 region has the DNA TGTGCCACCGAGTTGGAGGGTGGGGACACTGAAGCTTTCTTT. Its protein is CATELEGGDTEAFF.

This clone occurred once. The chain combines TRBV7-2 with TRBJ1-5; TRBD1 is a possible D gene (6 bases). This CDR3 has 16 residues. Germline values: CDR1 SGHTA, CDR2 FQGNSA. Trimming cost V 1 base and J 2 bases, with 12 bases left between them. Here the CDR3 reads CASSLEGQQGNQPQHF. CDR3 bases: TGTGCCAGCAGCTTAGAGGGACAACAGGGCAATCAGCCCCAGCATTTT.

V is TRBV7-3 and J is TRBJ1-1; 7 bases map to TRBD1. Looked up from germline, CDR1 is SGHTA and CDR2 is FQGTGA. This CDR3 has 13 residues. Unmatched junction bases numbered 8, after V lost 6 bases and J lost 7 bases. CDR3 in amino acids: CASRVQGTNEAFF. Here the CDR3 DNA reads TGTGCCAGCAGGGTACAGGGGACCAATGAAGCTTTCTTT.

The J gene is TRBJ2-2, the V gene TRBV24-1, with TRBD2 matching 15 bases. CDR1 is KGHDR, CDR2 SFDVKD, per germline. V was pared by 2 bases and J by 1 base, with 4 bases of the junction left unmatched. This CDR3 region has 19 residues. For the CDR3, the DNA is TGTGCCACCAGTGATTACGGGACTAGCGGGGGGTGGAACACCGGGGAGCTGTTTTTT. The encoded protein is CATSDYGTSGGWNTGELFF.

This chain uses TRBV2 with TRBJ2-5; D is uncertain. Germline V CDR1 and CDR2: SNHLY, FYNNEI. V was pared by 5 bases and J by 1 base, with 8 bases between. This CDR3 has 13 residues. This CDR3 is CASSPSAQETQYF. The CDR3 DNA is TGTGCCAGCAGTCCAAGCGCCCAAGAGACCCAGTACTTC. Drawing the rest from reference TRBV2 and TRBJ2-5, the complete variable domain is EPEVTQTPSHQVTQMGQEVILRCVPISNHLYFYWYRQILGQKVEFLVSFYNNEISEKSEIFDDQFSVERPDGSNFTLKIRSTKLEDSAMYFCASSPSAQETQYFGPGTRLLVL.

This chain links TRBV6-1 with TRBJ2-5; 11 bases fit TRBD2. The CDR3 runs 16 residues. V was clipped by 4 bases and J by 6 bases; unmatched bases: 10. CDR1 and CDR2 from the germline V gene are MNHNS and SASEGT. This chain's CDR3 is CASSGNSGGAFKTQYF. CDR3 sequence (DNA): TGTGCCAGCAGTGGCAATAGCGGGGGGGCCTTTAAGACCCAGTACTTC.

The V call is TRBV29-1, the J call TRBJ2-7, with 9 bases aligning to TRBD1. CDR1 is SQVTM and CDR2 is ANQGSEA in the germline V gene. This CDR3 is 14 amino acids long. Trimming took 3 bases from V and 5 from J; bases not matched to a gene: 8. Here the CDR3 reads CSVEGGDRVNEQYV. The CDR3 bases are TGCAGCGTTGAGGGGGGGGACAGGGTGAACGAGCAGTACGTC.

The V gene is TRBV7-3, the J gene TRBJ2-1; 10 positions agree with TRBD2. Trimming removed 3 bases from V and 5 bases from J; junction bases left unmatched: 4. The germline CDR1 and CDR2 sequences are SGHTA and FQGTGA. The CDR3 sequence is 15 residues long. The CDR3 nucleotides read TGTGCCAGCAGCTTCCACGGGACTAGCGACAATGAGCAGTTCTTC. Translated, it gives CASSFHGTSDNEQFF.

A note on this clone: One end of the junction is discordant with germline, which a read error may explain. The chain recombines TRBV6-1 with TRBJ1-2, with 9 bases identical to TRBD1. CDR3 length: 11 amino acids. The germline gives CDR1 MNHNS, CDR2 SASEGT. The CDR3 sequence: CASSEPETGGF. The CDR3 DNA is TGTGCCAGCAGTGAGCCGGAGACAGGGGGCTTC.

This CDR3 is CASSPGTGRKTQYF. CDR3 bases: TGTGCCAGCAGCCCCGGGACAGGGCGTAAGACCCAGTACTTC. The chain has TRBV14 and TRBJ2-5, with 9 positions matching TRBD1. The CDR3 spans 14 residues. The J segment lost 6 bases and the V segment lost 4 bases, leaving 6 bases of the junction unmatched. Germline V gene sequence: CDR1 SGHDN, CDR2 FVKESK. Complete variable domain (other parts from reference TRBV14 and TRBJ2-5): EAGVTQFPSHSVIEKGQTVTLRCDPISGHDNLYWYRRVMGKEIKFLLHFVKESKQDESGMPNNRFLAERTGGTYSTLKVQPAELEDSGVYFCASSPGTGRKTQYFGPGTRLLVL.

The chain joins TRBV27 to TRBJ1-1; 8 nucleotides align to TRBD1. Trimming cost V 6 bases and J 7 bases; bases outside gene matches: 13. The V gene's germline CDR1 is MNHEY and CDR2 SMNVEV (reference sequence). CDR3 length: 15 residues. The CDR3 here is CASSFIGDRNVEAFF. CDR3 sequence (DNA): TGTGCCAGCAGCTTTATCGGGGACAGGAATGTTGAAGCTTTCTTT.

The chain is built from TRBV6-5 and TRBJ1-1; 10 positions agree with TRBD1. Germline CDR1 MNHEY, CDR2 SVGAGI. V trimming: 4 bases; J trimming: 4 bases; junction bases outside the gene matches: 6. The CDR3 is 15 residues long. For the CDR3, the DNA is TGTGCCAGCAGTTCCCGACAGGGGGCCTCCACTGAAGCTTTCTTT. It codes for CASSSRQGASTEAFF.

A single count supports this clone. The V call is TRBV7-3, the J call TRBJ1-2, with 9 bases that match TRBD1. The CDR3 spans 15 residues. Germline assignment: CDR1 SGHTA and CDR2 FQGTGA. Trimming at V came to 5 bases and at J to 4 bases, leaving 8 bases not matched to a gene. The CDR3 sequence: CASSGTGRRGYGYTF. The DNA for the CDR3 is TGTGCCAGCAGCGGGACAGGGCGAAGGGGCTATGGCTACACCTTC.

The CDR3 DNA sequence: TGTGCCAGCAGTGACTCGAGTCTAGGAAGGAGGAACACTGAAGCTTTCTTT. This gives the protein CASSDSSLGRRNTEAFF. The chain joins TRBV6-4 to TRBJ1-1; no definite D call. CDR3 length equals 17 residues. Germline CDR1 and CDR2: MRHNA and SNTAGT. The V end was cut by 0 bases, the J end by 1 base, with 15 bases between.

The chain couples TRBV12-5 to TRBJ1-2; D remains unclear. The CDR3 is 15 amino acids. Germline CDR1 and CDR2: LGHNT and FRNRAP. With 4 bases removed from V and 5 bases from J, the gap between germline ends came to 17 bases. CDR3 loop: CASGSNLPTWYGYTF. CDR3 DNA: TGTGCTAGTGGTTCCAACCTCCCGACTTGGTATGGCTACACCTTC.

This sequence joins TRBV2 and TRBJ1-2, with D possibly matching TRBD1 (6 bases). Germline lookup yields CDR1 SNHLY and CDR2 FYNNEI. Trimming took 5 bases from V and 4 from J, leaving 11 bases between them. The CDR3 is made up of 13 amino acids. The CDR3 region has the DNA TGTGCCAGCAGTAGGCAGGGGCTCTATGGCTACACCTTC. This encodes CASSRQGLYGYTF.

The chain couples TRBV19 to TRBJ1-3; D remains unclear. V was trimmed by 1 base and J by 2 bases, leaving 9 bases between them. Germline CDR1 is LNHDA and CDR2 is SQIVND (reference sequence). The CDR3 consists of 15 residues. CDR3 nucleotides: TGTGCCAGTAGTATAGGGTCGGGTGCTGGAAACACCATATATTTT. Encoded protein: CASSIGSGAGNTIYF.

The genes are TRBV3-1 (or the pseudogene TRBV3-2) and TRBJ1-2; TRBD1 matches 10 bases. Germline V gene lookup returns CDR1 LGHDT and CDR2 YNNKEL (reference sequence). Unmatched junction bases numbered 0, after V lost 3 bases and J lost 2 bases. CDR3 length: 14 residues. DNA for the CDR3: TGTGCCAGCAGCCAGGGACAGGGGAACTATGGCTACACCTTC. Amino acid sequence: CASSQGQGNYGYTF.

V is TRBV27 and J is TRBJ2-7, with D possibly matching TRBD2 (6 bases). The V gene's germline CDR1 is MNHEY and CDR2 SMNVEV (reference sequence). V was shortened by 6 bases and J by 5 bases, with 14 bases between the two germline ends. This CDR3 spans 13 amino acids. CDR3 region: CASRSSGRNEQYF. In DNA, the CDR3 is TGTGCCAGCAGGTCAAGCGGGCGCAACGAGCAGTACTTC.